This section outlines one TCR beta chain sequence together with its context. The antigen is undetermined. The data originate from a study of shared clonotypes between healthy human individuals. The protocol was immunoSEQ multiplex PCR, while the TCRdb copy is restricted to in-frame clones and leaves out a portion. The sample yields roughly 2.4 million clones, 90% to 96% seen once. Study-level points and caveats: Rarefaction demonstrated incomplete sorted-subset sequencing despite large depth.

This clonotype was sampled from a man younger than 35 in good health. The specimen sequenced was naive CD4+ T cells sorted from blood. Subset reported: CD45RA+ positively selected.

The CDR3 DNA reads TGCGCCAGCAGCGCAGACCCGGGACAGGGTGAAGCTTTCTTT. Its protein product is CASSADPGQGEAFF. The chain uses TRBV5-1 and TRBJ1-1, with TRBD1 identical over 9 bases. In germline, CDR1 is SGHRS, CDR2 YFSETQ. The CDR3 is 14 amino acids. Trimming cost V 4 bases and J 7 bases; bases outside gene matches: 8. Based on the CDR3 plus reference TRBV5-1 and TRBJ1-1, the full variable domain is KAGVTQTPRYLIKTRGQQVTLSCSPISGHRSVSWYQQTPGQGLQFLFEYFSETQRNKGNFPGRFSGRQFSNSRSEMNVSTLELGDSALYLCASSADPGQGEAFFGQGTRLTVV.